This T cell receptor (beta chain) is drawn from a study of neoadjuvant anti-PD-1 for oral cavity cancer. Germline V gene data show CDR1 as MNHNS and CDR2 as SASEGT. The CDR3 extends over 14 amino acids. Trimming took off 3 bases at V and 2 bases at J, with 7 bases between the two ends. In the case of this clone: Other DNA sequences in the same sample also yield this CDR3.

The time point is: after neoadjuvant nivolumab, at surgical resection. The patients had HPV-negative, locally advanced oral cavity squamous cell carcinoma. Tumor libraries mostly used about 5.1 ug genomic DNA, two replicates each. Only in-frame clones appear in the TCRdb table, and some are missing; sequencing was by immunoSEQ multiplex PCR. The sample records roughly 23,000 clones, more than 35% being singletons. The origin of this receptor is a person aged 40 to 85 with oral cavity squamous cell carcinoma. This chain connects TRBV6-1 to TRBJ1-4, with D uncertain. The sample was tumor tissue, taken after nivolumab (anti-PD-1) treatment. DNA for the CDR3: TGTGCCAGCAGTGAGACACTTACTAATGAAAAACTGTTTTTT. It yields the protein CASSETLTNEKLFF.